Presented here are 18 T cell receptor beta chains from one specimen sequenced in a study of T cells expressing NK-cell markers. TCRdb reanalyzed the 5' RACE reads, giving one entry per CDR3 protein sequence and no DNA. The sample table sets out some 190,000 distinct CDR3 sequences. Specimen: blood T cells: a sorted CD56 or NKG2C T cell subset, CD4+ or CD8+ T cells, or bulk PBMC T cells (not recorded which). The receptors derive from a man aged 18-70 years in good health.

The V and J genes are TRBV7-2 and TRBJ2-5; TCRdb indicates TRBD1, and absent DNA this call remains unverified. Germline V CDR1 and CDR2: SGHTA, FQGNSA. This CDR3 is 14 amino acids long. CDR3 residues: CASSSQGFTETQYF.

The chain links TRBV6-2 or TRBV6-3 to TRBJ1-2; lacking DNA, the TRBD1 call made by TCRdb goes unchecked. Germline-derived CDR1 and CDR2 are MNHEY and SVGEGT. The length of the CDR3 is 15 residues. The CDR3 protein is CASSYRGRSPDGYTF.

The chain uses TRBV11-2 and TRBJ2-7; TCRdb reports TRBD1, a call that lacks DNA to check it against. There are 14 residues in the CDR3. Looked up from germline, CDR1 is SGHAT and CDR2 is FQNNGV. The CDR3 region is CASSLTPQANEQYF.

The gene calls are TRBV15 and TRBJ2-1. The CDR3 is made up of 14 amino acids. Germline CDR1 and CDR2: LNHNV and YYDKDF (reference sequence). This CDR3 reads CATSTYNSYNEQFF.

This chain joins TRBV5-4 and TRBJ1-4; there is no DNA to check the TCRdb D call of TRBD1. The CDR3 length is 14 residues. Germline lookup yields CDR1 SGHNT and CDR2 YYREEE (reference sequence). The CDR3 loop reads CASSLGRTGEKLFF.

This chain links TRBV6-2 or TRBV6-3 with TRBJ2-1; TCRdb's D call of TRBD2 is untestable without DNA. In germline, CDR1 is MNHEY, CDR2 SVGEGT. The CDR3 runs to 20 residues. The CDR3 loop reads CASSYSRVLKTSGEYNEQFF.

The chain uses TRBV4-1 and TRBJ2-7; TCRdb outputs TRBD1, but without DNA this stays unchecked. CDR3 length equals 14 residues. CDR1 MGHRA and CDR2 YSYEKL come from the germline V gene. CDR3: CASAKGQGVYEQYF.

V usage is TRBV5-1 and J usage is TRBJ2-2; TCRdb indicates TRBD2, and absent DNA this call remains unverified. CDR1 and CDR2 from the germline V gene are SGHRS and YFSETQ. The CDR3 runs 19 residues. The chain's CDR3 is CASSLVPPAVATNTGELFF.

The rearrangement uses TRBV2 and TRBJ2-7; TCRdb reports TRBD2, a call that lacks DNA to check it against. The CDR3 has 14 amino acids. Germline V gene data show CDR1 as SNHLY and CDR2 as FYNNEI. CDR3 residues: CASSESLGGGEQYF. The entire variable domain, with the rest obtained from reference TRBV2 and TRBJ2-7, is as follows: EPEVTQTPSHQVTQMGQEVILRCVPISNHLYFYWYRQILGQKVEFLVSFYNNEISEKSEIFDDQFSVERPDGSNFTLKIRSTKLEDSAMYFCASSESLGGGEQYFGPGTRLTVT.

The chain is built from TRBV19 and TRBJ2-7; TCRdb proposes TRBD1, but this gene call is untestable without DNA. Germline V gene sequence: CDR1 LNHDA, CDR2 SQIVND (reference sequence). The CDR3 contains 14 residues. The chain's CDR3 is CASSPDRSDYEQYF.

The chain has TRBV7-3 and TRBJ2-1; the D call from TCRdb, TRBD1, cannot be confirmed without DNA. Germline loops: CDR1 SGHTA, CDR2 FQGTGA. CDR3 size: 12 residues. CDR3 in amino acids: CASSEGGVEQFF. Complete variable domain (other parts from reference TRBV7-3 and TRBJ2-1): GAGVSQTPSNKVTEKGKYVELRCDPISGHTALYWYRQSLGQGPEFLIYFQGTGAADDSGLPNDRFFAVRPEGSVSTLKIQRTERGDSAVYLCASSEGGVEQFFGPGTRLTVL.

This chain links TRBV4-1 with TRBJ2-3. The CDR3 is 15 residues long. Germline loops: CDR1 MGHRA, CDR2 YSYEKL. The CDR3 spells CASSQEDTGTDTQYF.

This rearrangement joins TRBV2 to TRBJ1-4; the D call of TRBD1 rests on TCRdb alone, since no DNA is present to check it. The CDR3 has 11 residues. CDR1 and CDR2 from the germline V gene are SNHLY and FYNNEI. CDR3 amino acids: CAQQSGRKLFF.

The V gene is TRBV9, the J gene TRBJ2-1; TCRdb names TRBD1, which stays unverified in the absence of DNA. Germline CDR1 SGDLS, CDR2 YYNGEE. The CDR3 spans 15 residues. This CDR3 reads CASSLGADIYNEQFF.

The CDR3 spells CASTGEETQYF. The V and J genes are TRBV12-3 or TRBV12-4 and TRBJ2-5. CDR3 length: 11 amino acids.

This sequence joins TRBV27 and TRBJ2-3; TCRdb's D call, TRBD1, is unchecked because there is no DNA. The CDR3 spans 17 residues. Germline values: CDR1 MNHEY, CDR2 SMNVEV (reference sequence). CDR3 protein: CASRHRDRGQGTDTQYF.

The J gene is TRBJ2-1, the V gene TRBV11-2. CDR3 length: 14 amino acids. Looked up from germline, CDR1 is SGHAT and CDR2 is FQNNGV. CDR3 loop: CASSLVSGNDEQFF. Full variable domain (missing parts from reference TRBV11-2 and TRBJ2-1): EAGVAQSPRYKIIEKRQSVAFWCNPISGHATLYWYQQILGQGPKLLIQFQNNGVVDDSQLPKDRFSAERLKGVDSTLKIQPAKLEDSAVYLCASSLVSGNDEQFFGPGTRLTVL.

The chain links TRBV10-3 to TRBJ1-3; the TRBD1 assignment by TCRdb is unverifiable without DNA. The CDR3 is 16 residues long. From germline, CDR1 is ENHRY and CDR2 SYGVKD. The CDR3 region is CAIRAQGKFSGNTIYF.